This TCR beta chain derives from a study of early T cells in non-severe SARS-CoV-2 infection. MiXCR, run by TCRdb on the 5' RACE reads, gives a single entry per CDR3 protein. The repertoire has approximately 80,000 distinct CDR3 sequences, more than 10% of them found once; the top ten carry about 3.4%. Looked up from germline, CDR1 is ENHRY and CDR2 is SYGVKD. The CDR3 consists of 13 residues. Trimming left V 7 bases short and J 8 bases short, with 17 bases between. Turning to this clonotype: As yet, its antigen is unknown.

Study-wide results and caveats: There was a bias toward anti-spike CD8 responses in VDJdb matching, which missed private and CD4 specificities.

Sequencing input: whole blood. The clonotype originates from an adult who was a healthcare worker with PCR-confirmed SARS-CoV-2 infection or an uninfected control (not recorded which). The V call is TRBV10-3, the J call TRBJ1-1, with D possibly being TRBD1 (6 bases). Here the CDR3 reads CAITVNAGAEAFF. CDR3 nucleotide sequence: TGTGCCATCACCGTTAACGCGGGGGCGGAAGCTTTCTTT.